This entry is about one T cell receptor (beta chain). Its antigen is not yet known. Base qualities are not provided; no much larger clone lies one nucleotide away. These data are taken from a study of blood T cell repertoires in COVID-19 (dated by TCRdb to 2020 to 2021). Concerning the study at large: Collaborator samples came from the United States, Italy and Spain and covered acute and convalescent phases of COVID-19. The dataset comprised deeply sampled blood TCRbeta repertoires from subjects exposed to, actively infected with, or recovered from COVID-19. Samples came from the ongoing ImmuneRACE study (first 160 participants) plus 1,254 subjects from 6 global collaborators. Nearly every sample came with metadata listing a de-identified subject ID, COVID-19 status, age in years and sex. The material from the prospective study consisted of cDNA or gDNA derived from T cells, B-cell-depleted T cells, or PBMCs. The repertoires were released in a freely available public database intended as a resource for research on the immune response to SARS-CoV-2. HLA class I and class II types, where available, came from metadata supplied by the sample provider rather than from assay-based typing. The paper's findings and limits, for the study overall: The amount of clinical and demographic metadata varied by source and participant and was provided uncurated.

Each collaborating institution followed its own protocols to collect whole blood in K2EDTA tubes. For TCRbeta analysis, collaborators shipped samples as frozen whole blood, isolated PBMCs, or DNA extracted from either of those sample types. Trimming takes 7 bases from V and 6 bases from J, and the germline ends sit 10 bases apart. The CDR3 numbers 11 residues from cysteine through phenylalanine. Only CDR3 DNA is held: 33 bases, read in frame from base 1. The immunoSEQ Assay, a bias-controlled multiplex PCR, was used to amplify TCRbeta CDR3 regions from genomic DNA. As for how the authors treated the data: Within the assay, amplification of reference gene primers was used to estimate how many nucleated cells each sample contained. To quantify the absolute abundance of each unique TCRbeta CDR3 rearrangement, sequence reads were collapsed and filtered. For each sample, productive Simpson clonality was calculated as the square root of Simpson's diversity index over productive rearrangements. TCRdb retrieved this table from immuneACCESS and kept in-frame rearrangements only. Not all clones are present; in checked studies, unresolved V genes account for under half, and no reason is known for the remainder. From that table come the V and J calls and clone size; the DNA was used to work out D and trimming. This sample holds over 400,000 clones; over 75% were observed only once. Jointly, the top ten make up approximately 2.9% of the sample.

The clonotype originates from a human donor in a cohort sampled during active COVID-19. What was sequenced was peripheral blood. The rearrangement joined TRBV12-3 or TRBV12-4 to TRBJ2-7, with the D gene not confidently named. The CDR3 corresponds to CASTTLGEQYF. The DNA sequence is TGTGCCAGCACCACCCTCGGCGAGCAGTACTTC.